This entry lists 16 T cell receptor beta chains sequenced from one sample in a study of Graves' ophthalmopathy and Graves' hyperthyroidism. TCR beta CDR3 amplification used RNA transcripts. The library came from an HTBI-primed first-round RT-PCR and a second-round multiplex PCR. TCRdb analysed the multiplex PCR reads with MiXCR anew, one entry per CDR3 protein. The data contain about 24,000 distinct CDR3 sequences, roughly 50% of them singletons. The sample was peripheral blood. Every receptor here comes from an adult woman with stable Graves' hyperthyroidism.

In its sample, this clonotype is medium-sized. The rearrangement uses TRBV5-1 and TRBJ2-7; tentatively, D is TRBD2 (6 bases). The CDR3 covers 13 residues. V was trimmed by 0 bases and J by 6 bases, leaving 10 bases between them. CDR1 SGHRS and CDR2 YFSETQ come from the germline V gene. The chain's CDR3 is CASSLVVGGEQYF. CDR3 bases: TGCGCCAGCAGCTTGGTGGTCGGGGGCGAGCAGTACTTC.

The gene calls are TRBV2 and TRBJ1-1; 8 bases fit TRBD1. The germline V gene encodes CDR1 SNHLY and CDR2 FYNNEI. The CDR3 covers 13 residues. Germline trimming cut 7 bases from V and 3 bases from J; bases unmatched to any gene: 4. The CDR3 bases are TGTGCCAGCACCGCACAGGGGGACACTGAAGCTTTCTTT. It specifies CASTAQGDTEAFF.

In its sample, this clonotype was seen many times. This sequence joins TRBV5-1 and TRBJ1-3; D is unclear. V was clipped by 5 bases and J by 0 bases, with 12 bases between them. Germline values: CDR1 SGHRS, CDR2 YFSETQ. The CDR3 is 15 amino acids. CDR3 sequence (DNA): TGCGCCAGCAGACCGGACGGGAGCTCTGGAAACACCATATATTTT. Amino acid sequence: CASRPDGSSGNTIYF.

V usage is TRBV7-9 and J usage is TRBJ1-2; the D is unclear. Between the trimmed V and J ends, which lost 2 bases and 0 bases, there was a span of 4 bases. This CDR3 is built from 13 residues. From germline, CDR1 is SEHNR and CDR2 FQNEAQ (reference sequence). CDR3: CASSLCANYGYTF. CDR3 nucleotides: TGTGCCAGCAGCTTATGCGCTAACTATGGCTACACCTTC.

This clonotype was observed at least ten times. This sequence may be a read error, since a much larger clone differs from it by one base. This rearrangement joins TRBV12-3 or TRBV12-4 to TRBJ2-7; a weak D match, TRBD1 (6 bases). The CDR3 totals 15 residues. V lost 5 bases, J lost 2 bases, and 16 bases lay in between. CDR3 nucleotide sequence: TGTGCCAGCAGTCAGACAGGTTACCATGCCTACGAGCAGTACTTC. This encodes CASSQTGYHAYEQYF.

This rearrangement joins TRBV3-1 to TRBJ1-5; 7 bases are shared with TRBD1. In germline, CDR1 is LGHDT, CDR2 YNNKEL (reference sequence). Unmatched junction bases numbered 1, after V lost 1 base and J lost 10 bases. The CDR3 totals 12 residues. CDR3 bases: TGTGCCAGCAGCCAAGGAGGGGGCCCCCAGCATTTT. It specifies CASSQGGGPQHF.

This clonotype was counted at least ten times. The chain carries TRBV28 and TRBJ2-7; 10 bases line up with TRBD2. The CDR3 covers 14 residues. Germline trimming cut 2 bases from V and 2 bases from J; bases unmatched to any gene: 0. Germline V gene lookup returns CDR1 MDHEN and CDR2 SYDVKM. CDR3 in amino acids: CASSLLAGAYEQYF. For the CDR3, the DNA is TGTGCCAGCAGTTTACTAGCGGGAGCCTACGAGCAGTACTTC. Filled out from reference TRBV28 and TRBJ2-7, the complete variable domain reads DVKVTQSSRYLVKRTGEKVFLECVQDMDHENMFWYRQDPGLGLRLIYFSYDVKMKEKGDIPEGYSVSREKKERFSLILESASTNQTSMYLCASSLLAGAYEQYFGPGTRLTVT.

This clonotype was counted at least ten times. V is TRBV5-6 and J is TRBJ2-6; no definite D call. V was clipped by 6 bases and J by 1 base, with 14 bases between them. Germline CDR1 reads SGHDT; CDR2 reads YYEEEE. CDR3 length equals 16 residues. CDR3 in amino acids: CASKPDTLSGANVLTF. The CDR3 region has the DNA TGTGCCAGCAAGCCAGACACCTTATCTGGGGCCAACGTCCTGACTTTC.

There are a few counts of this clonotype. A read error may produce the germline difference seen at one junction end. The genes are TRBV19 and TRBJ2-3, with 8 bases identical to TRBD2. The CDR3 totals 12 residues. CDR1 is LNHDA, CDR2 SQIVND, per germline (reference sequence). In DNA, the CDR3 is TGTGCCTGCGGGGGGTGGACTGATACGCGGTATTTT. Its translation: CACGGWTDTRYF.

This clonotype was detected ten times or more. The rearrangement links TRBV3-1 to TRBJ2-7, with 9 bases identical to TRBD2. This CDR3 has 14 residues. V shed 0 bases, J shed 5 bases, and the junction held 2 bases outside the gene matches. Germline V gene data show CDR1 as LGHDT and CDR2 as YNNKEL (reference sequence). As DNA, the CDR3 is TGTGCCAGCAGCCAAGAAGCGGGAGGCCACGAGCAGTACTTC. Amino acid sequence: CASSQEAGGHEQYF.

As DNA, the CDR3 is TGTGCCAGCAGCCCGGGACAGGTCTCCTACGAGCAGTACTTC. The encoded protein is CASSPGQVSYEQYF. The genes are TRBV7-2 and TRBJ2-7, with 8 positions matching TRBD1. Trimming cost V 5 bases and J 0 bases; bases outside gene matches: 3. This CDR3 comprises 14 residues. In germline, CDR1 is SGHTA, CDR2 FQGNSA.

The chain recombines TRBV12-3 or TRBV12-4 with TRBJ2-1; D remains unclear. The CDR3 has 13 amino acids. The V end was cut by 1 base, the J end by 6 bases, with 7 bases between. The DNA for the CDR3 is TGTGCCAGCAGTTTAGGAATATCCAATGAGCAGTTCTTC. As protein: CASSLGISNEQFF.

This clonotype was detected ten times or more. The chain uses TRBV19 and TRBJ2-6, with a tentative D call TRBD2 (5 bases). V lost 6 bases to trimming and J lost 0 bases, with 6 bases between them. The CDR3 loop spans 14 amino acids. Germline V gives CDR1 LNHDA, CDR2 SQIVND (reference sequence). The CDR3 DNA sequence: TGTGCCAGTAGGGAGGTCTCTGGGGCCAACGTCCTGACTTTC. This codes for CASREVSGANVLTF.

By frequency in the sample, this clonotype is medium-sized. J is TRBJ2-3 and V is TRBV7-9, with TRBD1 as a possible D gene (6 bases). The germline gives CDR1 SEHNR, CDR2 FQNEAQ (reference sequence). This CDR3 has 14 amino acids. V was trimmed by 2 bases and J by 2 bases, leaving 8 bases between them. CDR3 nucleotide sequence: TGTGCCAGCAGCTTAACAGGGAACACAGATACGCAGTATTTT. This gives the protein CASSLTGNTDTQYF.

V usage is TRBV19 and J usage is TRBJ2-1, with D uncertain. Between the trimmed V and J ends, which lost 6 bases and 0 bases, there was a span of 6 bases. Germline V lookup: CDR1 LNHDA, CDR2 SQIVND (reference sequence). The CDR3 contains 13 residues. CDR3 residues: CASRGSSYNEQFF. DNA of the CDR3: TGTGCCAGTAGAGGAAGCTCCTACAATGAGCAGTTCTTC. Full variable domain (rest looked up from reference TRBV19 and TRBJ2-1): DGGITQSPKYLFRKEGQNVTLSCEQNLNHDAMYWYRQDPGQGLRLIYYSQIVNDFQKGDIAEGYSVSREKKESFPLTVTSAQKNPTAFYLCASRGSSYNEQFFGPGTRLTVL.

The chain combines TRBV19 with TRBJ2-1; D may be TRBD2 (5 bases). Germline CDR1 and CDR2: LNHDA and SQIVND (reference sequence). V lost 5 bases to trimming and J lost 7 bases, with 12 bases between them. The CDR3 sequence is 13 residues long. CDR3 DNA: TGTGCCAGTAGTGGACCCCGGGGAAATGAGCAGTTCTTC. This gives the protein CASSGPRGNEQFF.